The T cell receptor beta chain described here comes from a study of Graves' ophthalmopathy and Graves' hyperthyroidism. Trimming removed 2 bases at V and 3 bases at J, with 14 bases between. Germline assignment: CDR1 SGHVS and CDR2 FQNEAQ. There are 15 residues in the CDR3. This clonotype was picked up many times. As the template, RNA transcripts were used to amplify TCR beta CDR3 regions. A first-round RT-PCR used HTBI primers, followed by a second-round multiplex PCR. MiXCR was run by TCRdb on the multiplex PCR reads, yielding one entry per CDR3 protein. The sample yields around 1.1 million distinct CDR3 sequences, roughly 35% seen once.

The V call is TRBV7-8, the J call TRBJ2-7; D is perhaps TRBD2 (5 bases). The sequence came from an adult man with Graves' hyperthyroidism. Sequencing was carried out using peripheral blood or thyroid tissue (not recorded which). DNA of the CDR3: TGTGCCAGCAGCTTAACGACGCTGGAGGTCTACGAGCAGTACTTC. This codes for CASSLTTLEVYEQYF.